This T cell receptor (beta chain) was recovered during a study of cytomegalovirus exposure and HLA in healthy donors. General study findings and limits: Presence/absence analyses assumed roughly uniform sequencing depth across donors, which may not hold.

Primers: 60 Vbeta forward and 13 Jbeta reverse. Measured with immunoSEQ multiplex PCR; TCRdb has only the in-frame clones, and not every one. The sample records about 150,000 clones, around 75% being singletons. Concerning this clone itself: What it binds is not known.

V was pared by 4 bases and J by 5 bases, with 4 bases of the junction left unmatched. The CDR3 loop spans 15 amino acids. From germline, CDR1 is SGHRS and CDR2 YFSETQ. The origin of this receptor is a woman under 30 in good health and CMV-seronegative. The sequencing input was PBMCs. The chain recombines TRBV5-1 with TRBJ1-4, with 11 bases aligning to TRBD1. The CDR3 loop reads CASSGTGGGNEKLFF. For the CDR3, the DNA is TGCGCCAGCAGCGGGACAGGGGGTGGAAATGAAAAACTGTTTTTT.